A selection of T cell receptor beta chains follows, all from one sample in a study of beta chain features in type 1 diabetes. Profiling relied on immunoSEQ multiplex PCR, and the TCRdb table lists in-frame clones only, not all of them. The sample has under 900,000 clones; 17% are singletons. The source material was naive CD4+ T cells from blood. The receptors stem from a woman younger than 30 in good health. The CDR3 runs from the conserved cysteine through the conserved F or W.

J gene: TRBJ2-3
V gene: TRBV2
CDR3 protein: CASSEMSTQYF

J gene: TRBJ2-4
V gene: TRBV5-4
CDR3 protein: CASSLGDRRNIQYF

J gene: TRBJ1-3
V gene: TRBV2
CDR3 protein: CASAGTTGNTIYF

J gene: TRBJ1-2
V gene: TRBV6-4
CDR3 protein: CASSPDRGYGYTF

J gene: TRBJ2-5
V gene: TRBV5-4
CDR3 protein: CASSWARDIQETQYF

J gene: TRBJ1-5
V gene: TRBV27
CDR3 protein: CASSQDRDQPQHF

J gene: TRBJ2-5
V gene: TRBV9
CDR3 protein: CASSVGILQETQYF

J gene: TRBJ2-3
V gene: TRBV10-3
CDR3 protein: CAISDQGTDTQYF

J gene: TRBJ2-6
V gene: TRBV6-5
CDR3 protein: CASSYSSGANVLTF

J gene: TRBJ1-1
V gene: TRBV6-4
CDR3 protein: CASRTTANTEAFF

J gene: TRBJ2-3
V gene: TRBV5-1
CDR3 protein: CASSFSHGPTGTTDTQYF

J gene: TRBJ2-3
V gene: TRBV18
CDR3 protein: CASSPPIARDSQYF

J gene: TRBJ2-7
V gene: TRBV13
CDR3 protein: CASSLIQGAFYEQYF

J gene: TRBJ2-7
V gene: TRBV6-1
CDR3 protein: CASSQHRVDEQYF

J gene: TRBJ2-7
V gene: TRBV7-9
CDR3 protein: CASSLWMGGGPPYEQYF

J gene: TRBJ1-2
V gene: TRBV9
CDR3 protein: CASSVQGSTWWGYTF

J gene: TRBJ2-1
V gene: TRBV18
CDR3 protein: CASSPGLIAGEQFF

J gene: TRBJ1-2
V gene: TRBV4-2
CDR3 protein: CASSQALSGGSYGYTF

J gene: TRBJ2-3
V gene: TRBV18
CDR3 protein: CASSQGLAGVVDTQYF

J gene: TRBJ2-5
V gene: TRBV7-7
CDR3 protein: CASSWSETQETQYF

J gene: TRBJ2-7
V gene: TRBV23-1
CDR3 protein: CASAPGTGRNEQYF

J gene: TRBJ1-1
V gene: TRBV19
CDR3 protein: CASRDRGGAGEAFF

J gene: TRBJ2-2
V gene: TRBV11-3
CDR3 protein: CASSLRGQGNTGELFF

J gene: TRBJ1-1
V gene: TRBV18
CDR3 protein: CASSPPRLSTEAFF

J gene: TRBJ2-7
V gene: TRBV7-2
CDR3 protein: CASSLPSGITYEQYF

J gene: TRBJ2-1
V gene: TRBV5-1
CDR3 protein: CASSFGSQNEQFF

J gene: TRBJ1-5
V gene: TRBV7-2
CDR3 protein: CASSTARPPAAQHF

J gene: TRBJ2-1
V gene: TRBV27
CDR3 protein: CASSFPGTSLFF

J gene: TRBJ2-2
V gene: TRBV7-9
CDR3 protein: CASSFLRGPRAVTGELFF

J gene: TRBJ2-1
V gene: TRBV7-7
CDR3 protein: CASSLAAASGRALLGNEQFF

J gene: TRBJ1-5
V gene: TRBV19
CDR3 protein: CASNGGSNQPQHF

J gene: TRBJ2-3
V gene: TRBV28
CDR3 protein: CASSLADPDTQYF

J gene: TRBJ2-5
V gene: TRBV9
CDR3 protein: CASSVGAGGQQETQYF

J gene: TRBJ2-5
V gene: TRBV5-4
CDR3 protein: CASSAGTSGGHQETQYF

J gene: TRBJ2-2
V gene: TRBV6-5
CDR3 protein: CASSYYGRTGELFF

J gene: TRBJ2-7
V gene: TRBV2
CDR3 protein: CASSEGSRGWTVYEQYF

J gene: TRBJ2-1
V gene: TRBV11-2
CDR3 protein: CASSLQPRGEQFF

J gene: TRBJ1-5
V gene: TRBV4-2
CDR3 protein: CASSQGQGGGNQPQHF

J gene: TRBJ2-3
V gene: TRBV18
CDR3 protein: CASSARVVGTDTQYF

J gene: TRBJ1-1
V gene: TRBV2
CDR3 protein: CASRAERQGTEAFF

J gene: TRBJ1-5
V gene: TRBV19
CDR3 protein: CASTGQGNQPQHF

J gene: TRBJ1-1
V gene: TRBV6-5
CDR3 protein: CASRTAPLNTEAFF

J gene: TRBJ2-5
V gene: TRBV5-1
CDR3 protein: CASSLYLVEETQYF

J gene: TRBJ2-3
V gene: TRBV4-2
CDR3 protein: CASSQDGTSGVRDTQYF

J gene: TRBJ2-4
V gene: TRBV25-1
CDR3 protein: CASSSDRGKQYF

J gene: TRBJ1-5
V gene: TRBV4-1
CDR3 protein: CASSQGWASSNQPQHF

J gene: TRBJ1-2
V gene: TRBV27
CDR3 protein: CASSPGRGSYGYTF

J gene: TRBJ2-1
V gene: TRBV28
CDR3 protein: CASSRGGSYNEQFF

J gene: TRBJ2-7
V gene: TRBV7-8
CDR3 protein: CASSSPGTGGEQYF

J gene: TRBJ2-1
V gene: TRBV5-1
CDR3 protein: CASSLAPSGSYNEQFF

J gene: TRBJ2-5
V gene: TRBV29-1
CDR3 protein: CSVDWTSGREWWETQYF

J gene: TRBJ2-7
V gene: TRBV2
CDR3 protein: CASSVADSYEQYF

J gene: TRBJ2-7
V gene: TRBV19
CDR3 protein: CASSPRSELGDPYEQYF

J gene: TRBJ1-5
V gene: TRBV6-6
CDR3 protein: CASSDNQPQHF

J gene: TRBJ1-2
V gene: TRBV10-3
CDR3 protein: CAITGGRTYGYTF